This T cell receptor beta chain was captured by sequencing in a study of immune characterization of retroperitoneal liposarcoma. TCRdb re-called the PCR reads with MiXCR, one entry per CDR3 protein. The table shows some 11,000 distinct CDR3 sequences, with around 28% occurring only once. This CDR3 comprises 15 residues. Comment on this clonotype: A clone one base away is much larger, so this may be a read error.

The sequenced sample consisted of tumor tissue. The chain recombines TRBV12-3 or TRBV12-4 with TRBJ2-3, with TRBD1 matching 8 bases. The source of this sequence is a male donor with retroperitoneal liposarcoma. CDR3: CASSFQTGATDRQYF. CDR3 bases: TGTGCCAGCAGTTTCCAGACAGGGGCCACAGATAGGCAGTATTTT.